Shown below are 30 T cell receptor beta chains from a single sample sequenced in a study of T cells in Graves' hyperthyroidism and ophthalmopathy. Amplification of TCR beta CDR3 regions used RNA as the template. The HTBI primer set drove a first-round RT-PCR of the TCR CDR3. TCRdb recomputed calls from the multiplex PCR reads with MiXCR, one row per CDR3 protein. Seen here are approximately 490,000 distinct CDR3 sequences, about 22% observed once, and the top ten hold approximately 49%. The sample taken for sequencing was blood. These receptor sequences come from a woman aged 70 to 79 with Graves' ophthalmopathy.

This clonotype was recorded at least ten times. The chain employs TRBV11-2 and TRBJ1-1; D is undetermined. Germline V gene lookup returns CDR1 SGHAT and CDR2 FQNNGV. V lost 1 base to trimming and J lost 4 bases, with 10 bases between them. The CDR3 consists of 14 residues. CDR3 in amino acids: CASSLGSLGTEAFF. The CDR3 coding sequence is TGTGCCAGCAGCTTAGGCAGCCTTGGCACTGAAGCTTTCTTT.

This clonotype appeared many times. The CDR3 sequence: CASSLKYEQFF. The CDR3, as DNA: TGTGCCAGCAGTCTGAAGTATGAGCAGTTCTTC. The rearrangement joins TRBV11-2 to TRBJ2-1; no reliable D call. CDR3 length equals 11 residues. Germline V gives CDR1 SGHAT, CDR2 FQNNGV. With 6 bases removed from V and 8 bases from J, the gap between germline ends came to 8 bases.

This clonotype was picked up a small number of times. The rearrangement joins TRBV12-5 to TRBJ1-1; D uncertain. CDR1 and CDR2 from the germline V gene are LGHNT and FRNRAP. The V and J ends lost 3 bases and 6 bases respectively, with 5 bases between them. The length of the CDR3 is 11 residues. CDR3 nucleotide sequence: TGTGCTAGTGGTTTAATAGCTGAAGCTTTCTTT. Protein product: CASGLIAEAFF.

This clonotype was seen repeatedly, ten times or more. The chain's CDR3 is CASSLTEPGKGYGYTF. CDR3 coding DNA: TGTGCCAGCAGTTTAACGGAACCGGGAAAGGGCTATGGCTACACCTTC. This chain joins TRBV27 and TRBJ1-2; no clear D. Germline assignment: CDR1 MNHEY and CDR2 SMNVEV (reference sequence). V was shortened by 2 bases and J by 4 bases, with 17 bases between the two germline ends. This CDR3 is 16 amino acids long.

This rearrangement joins TRBV5-1 to TRBJ2-1; D not resolved. The germline CDR1 and CDR2 sequences are SGHRS and YFSETQ. The CDR3 sequence is 15 residues long. V lost 4 bases and J 0 bases, leaving 11 bases between the germline ends. The DNA for the CDR3 is TGCGCCAGCAGCATTCCCCGGAGCTCCTACAATGAGCAGTTCTTC. Its translation: CASSIPRSSYNEQFF.

As to this clonotype: Given the absence of the conserved phenylalanine or tryptophan at the CDR3 end, a read error is likely. The V call is TRBV28, the J call TRBJ2-7; 13 nucleotides match TRBD2. V was clipped by 6 bases and J by 4 bases; unmatched bases: 6. The CDR3 runs to 15 residues. The germline CDR1 and CDR2 sequences are MDHEN and SYDVKM. CDR3 region: CASSRTSGSKYEQYL. The CDR3 DNA follows: TGTGCCAGCAGCCGGACTAGCGGGAGTAAGTACGAGCAGTACCTC.

This clonotype has more than one count but fewer than ten. The chain has TRBV9 and TRBJ1-3, with D perhaps matching TRBD1 (6 bases). CDR1 is SGDLS and CDR2 is YYNGEE in the germline V gene. The CDR3 spans 15 residues. The germline V and J ends were trimmed by 4 bases and 4 bases, with 15 bases remaining between them. The CDR3 region has the DNA TGTGCCAGCAGCCCTCAAGCGGGGGCAGGAAACACCATATATTTT. Translation: CASSPQAGAGNTIYF.

The rearrangement links TRBV20-1 to TRBJ1-5; no definite D call. The V and J ends lost 7 bases and 0 bases respectively, with 19 bases between them. The V gene's germline CDR1 is DFQATT and CDR2 SNEGSKA (reference sequence). CDR3 length: 16 residues. Here the CDR3 reads CSGMRRSTSSNQPQHF. The CDR3 nucleotides read TGCAGTGGGATGAGACGTTCGACTTCTAGCAATCAGCCCCAGCATTTT.

This clonotype turned up a few times. The V call is TRBV2, the J call TRBJ2-3; 9 bases fit TRBD1. This CDR3 has 15 amino acids. Trimming cost V 4 bases and J 2 bases; bases outside gene matches: 4. Germline loops: CDR1 SNHLY, CDR2 FYNNEI. Here the CDR3 reads CASSAQGALTDTQYF. In DNA form, the CDR3 reads TGTGCCAGCAGTGCACAGGGGGCCCTCACAGATACGCAGTATTTT.

The J gene is TRBJ2-2, the V gene TRBV7-3; no clear D. Germline values: CDR1 SGHTA, CDR2 FQGTGA. This CDR3 contains 17 residues. Trimming shortened V by 0 bases and J by 6 bases, and 17 bases separated the two germline ends. CDR3 residues: CASSLTVPGIAAGELFF. The CDR3 DNA is TGTGCCAGCAGCTTAACGGTGCCTGGGATAGCAGCCGGGGAGCTGTTTTTT.

At least ten counts were recorded for this clonotype. The chain is built from TRBV29-1 and TRBJ1-1, with a possible D match to TRBD1 (5 bases). Per the germline V gene, CDR1 is SQVTM and CDR2 is ANQGSEA. V shed 4 bases and J shed 4 bases, with 13 bases lying between them. The CDR3 is made up of 13 amino acids. CDR3 protein: CSVVGRAGTEAFF. Written as DNA, the CDR3 is TGCAGCGTTGTAGGCAGGGCCGGCACTGAAGCTTTCTTT. The full variable domain, completed using reference TRBV29-1 and TRBJ1-1, is SAVISQKPSRDICQRGTSLTIQCQVDSQVTMMFWYRQQPGQSLTLIATANQGSEATYESGFVIDKFPISRPNLTFSTLTVSNMSPEDSSIYLCSVVGRAGTEAFFGQGTRLTVV.

The rearrangement joins TRBV5-1 to TRBJ2-1; 7 positions match TRBD1. Trimming at V came to 4 bases and at J to 4 bases, leaving 8 bases not matched to a gene. Germline V gene lookup returns CDR1 SGHRS and CDR2 YFSETQ. CDR3 length: 15 residues. The CDR3 sequence is CASSATGMGYNEQFF. CDR3 nucleotides: TGCGCCAGCAGCGCGACAGGGATGGGGTACAATGAGCAGTTCTTC. The entire variable domain, with the rest obtained from reference TRBV5-1 and TRBJ2-1, is as follows: KAGVTQTPRYLIKTRGQQVTLSCSPISGHRSVSWYQQTPGQGLQFLFEYFSETQRNKGNFPGRFSGRQFSNSRSEMNVSTLELGDSALYLCASSATGMGYNEQFFGPGTRLTVL.

The rearrangement joins TRBV6-1 to TRBJ1-1; no firm D call. Per the germline V gene, CDR1 is MNHNS and CDR2 is SASEGT. Trimming removed 10 bases from V and 0 bases from J, with 12 bases in between. There are 13 residues in the CDR3. The CDR3 sequence is CATIEAVNTEAFF. The CDR3 nucleotides read TGTGCCACCATAGAGGCAGTGAACACTGAAGCTTTCTTT.

The chain carries TRBV6-2 or TRBV6-3 and TRBJ2-7; TRBD1 aligns across 9 bases. Germline assignment: CDR1 MNHEY and CDR2 SVGEGT. The trim removed 8 bases at V and 3 bases at J, leaving 5 bases unmatched. The CDR3 loop spans 13 amino acids. The CDR3 coding sequence is TGTGCCAGCGGGACAGGGTGGTACTACGAGCAGTACTTC. Its translation: CASGTGWYYEQYF.

The chain combines TRBV3-1 with TRBJ2-2, with TRBD2 matching 13 bases. The CDR3 spans 15 residues. The germline CDR1 and CDR2 sequences are LGHDT and YNNKEL (reference sequence). V lost 4 bases to trimming and J lost 4 bases; unmatched junction nucleotides: 0. CDR3 sequence: CASSRTSGGTGELFF. The DNA for the CDR3 is TGTGCCAGCAGCCGGACTAGCGGGGGCACCGGGGAGCTGTTTTTT. The variable domain in full, completed from reference TRBV3-1 and TRBJ2-2, reads DTAVSQTPKYLVTQMGNDKSIKCEQNLGHDTMYWYKQDSKKFLKIMFSYNNKELIINETVPNRFSPKSPDKAHLNLHINSLELGDSAVYFCASSRTSGGTGELFFGEGSRLTVL.

The rearrangement joins TRBV6-2 or TRBV6-3 to TRBJ1-2, with D perhaps TRBD1 (5 bases). Germline lookup yields CDR1 MNHEY and CDR2 SVGEGT. The CDR3 is 13 amino acids. The V and J ends lost 5 bases and 6 bases respectively, with 13 bases between them. The CDR3 spells CASSDGTYHGYTF. The CDR3 region has the DNA TGTGCCAGCAGTGACGGGACCTACCATGGCTACACCTTC.

This clonotype showed up just a few times. The genes are TRBV20-1 and TRBJ2-4; no firm D call. There are 14 residues in the CDR3. Trimming took 1 base from V and 6 from J, leaving 13 bases between them. CDR1 is DFQATT and CDR2 is SNEGSKA in the germline V gene (reference sequence). CDR3 residues: CSARGSDGRNIQYF. The CDR3 nucleotides read TGCAGTGCTAGAGGCTCGGATGGTAGAAACATTCAGTACTTC.

This clonotype was counted many times. V gene TRBV28 combines with J gene TRBJ2-1; TRBD2 matches at 7 bases. Trimming removed 4 bases from V and 7 bases from J; junction bases left unmatched: 10. The CDR3 is 15 amino acids. The germline V gene has CDR1 MDHEN and CDR2 SYDVKM. CDR3 DNA: TGTGCCAGCAGTTCGCCATGGACTAGGCGTAATGAGCAGTTCTTC. It specifies CASSSPWTRRNEQFF.

This clonotype was seen only a few times. This sequence joins TRBV11-2 and TRBJ2-1; no reliable D call. V gave up 0 bases and J gave up 0 bases, with 18 bases separating them. CDR3 length equals 19 residues. Per the germline V gene, CDR1 is SGHAT and CDR2 is FQNNGV. CDR3 DNA: TGTGCCAGCAGCTTAGATGCCCACGGAGTGAGCAGCTCCTACAATGAGCAGTTCTTC. Translated: CASSLDAHGVSSSYNEQFF.

In this sample, this clonotype turned up a few times. This chain links TRBV5-5 with TRBJ1-4; tentative D call: TRBD1 (6 bases). The V end lost 5 bases, the J end lost 3 bases, and 14 bases lay between the germline ends. The CDR3 loop spans 15 amino acids. Germline values: CDR1 SGHKS, CDR2 YYEKEE (reference sequence). The CDR3 loop reads CASSPKGVANEKLFF. CDR3 bases: TGTGCCAGCAGTCCCAAGGGGGTGGCTAATGAAAAACTGTTTTTT.

Remarks on this clonotype: A read error is possible here, since a much larger clone lies one base away. The rearrangement links TRBV28 to TRBJ2-5; 7 bases match TRBD1. CDR1 MDHEN and CDR2 SYDVKM come from the germline V gene. The ends lost 4 bases at V and 10 bases at J; junction bases unmatched: 9. The CDR3 sequence is 13 residues long. CDR3 bases: TGTGCCAGCAGTTCCGGGGACAGAAAGATCCAGTACTTC. This gives the protein CASSSGDRKIQYF.

V gene TRBV3-1 combines with J gene TRBJ2-7; D is undetermined. Trimming pared 6 bases from V and 3 bases from J, leaving 12 bases between. The CDR3 has 13 amino acids. From germline, CDR1 is LGHDT and CDR2 YNNKEL (reference sequence). CDR3: CASSRTPIYEQYF. The CDR3 nucleotides read TGTGCCAGCAGTCGGACCCCAATCTACGAGCAGTACTTC.

This chain connects TRBV20-1 to TRBJ2-7; TRBD2 matches at 7 bases. The length of the CDR3 is 16 residues. V was clipped by 3 bases and J by 4 bases; unmatched bases: 15. Germline CDR1 reads DFQATT; CDR2 reads SNEGSKA (reference sequence). Here the CDR3 reads CSASPGGAASSYEQYF. The CDR3 nucleotides are TGCAGTGCTAGCCCGGGGGGAGCAGCCAGTAGTTACGAGCAGTACTTC.

The chain couples TRBV12-3 or TRBV12-4 to TRBJ2-1, with D hard to call. V dropped 6 bases and J dropped 1 base, with 13 bases sitting between them. The CDR3 totals 15 residues. The CDR3: CASSLRRPSYNEQFF. CDR3 nucleotides: TGTGCCAGCAGCCTGAGACGTCCATCCTACAATGAGCAGTTCTTC.

The CDR3 loop is CASSPDSPGALHF. The CDR3 DNA is TGCGCCAGCAGCCCTGACAGCCCCGGGGCCCTCCACTTT. The genes are TRBV5-1 and TRBJ1-6; D perhaps matches TRBD1 (5 bases). The CDR3 spans 13 residues. CDR1 SGHRS and CDR2 YFSETQ come from the germline V gene. V gave up 4 bases and J gave up 14 bases, with 16 bases separating them.

Only a few counts were recorded for this clonotype. A much larger clone lies one base from this, so it may be a read error. The rearrangement joins TRBV9 to TRBJ1-3, with D perhaps TRBD1 (5 bases). Between the trimmed V and J ends, which lost 4 bases and 3 bases, there was a span of 8 bases. From germline, CDR1 is SGDLS and CDR2 YYNGEE. The CDR3 loop spans 13 amino acids. The CDR3 spells CASSMGGGNTIYF. The DNA of the CDR3 is TGTGCCAGCAGCATGGGGGGTGGAAACACCATATATTTT.

The chain combines TRBV11-2 with TRBJ1-6; D call uncertain. The CDR3 runs to 13 residues. Between the trimmed V and J ends, which lost 4 bases and 10 bases, there was a span of 11 bases. CDR1 and CDR2 from the germline V gene are SGHAT and FQNNGV. Here the CDR3 reads CASSSLGESPLHF. CDR3 nucleotides: TGTGCCAGCAGCTCCCTCGGGGAGTCACCCCTCCACTTT.

The V and J genes are TRBV12-3 or TRBV12-4 and TRBJ2-7, with TRBD1 identical over 8 bases. V lost 1 base to trimming and J lost 0 bases; unmatched junction nucleotides: 2. This CDR3 region has 15 residues. The CDR3 region has the DNA TGTGCCAGCAGTTTAGGACAGGGGACCTCCTACGAGCAGTACTTC. This sequence encodes CASSLGQGTSYEQYF.

This clonotype has more than one count but fewer than ten. For the CDR3, the DNA is TGTGCCAGCAGCTTCCCGGATCGGTATTCACCCCTCCACTTT. Translating it yields CASSFPDRYSPLHF. V gene TRBV7-2 combines with J gene TRBJ1-6; D remains unclear. The CDR3 contains 14 residues. Germline lookup yields CDR1 SGHTA and CDR2 FQGNSA. Trimming cost V 3 bases and J 8 bases, with 11 bases left between them.

The J gene is TRBJ2-2, the V gene TRBV27; the D gene is possibly TRBD2 (6 bases). The CDR3 contains 15 residues. Looked up from germline, CDR1 is MNHEY and CDR2 is SMNVEV (reference sequence). The V end lost 5 bases, the J end lost 0 bases, and 10 bases lay between the germline ends. The DNA of the CDR3 is TGTGCCAGCAGTCGTTGGGGGGCGAACACCGGGGAGCTGTTTTTT. Encoded protein: CASSRWGANTGELFF.